This T cell receptor (beta chain) comes out of a study of T cell changes during pregnancy in multiple sclerosis. With 7 bases clipped from V and 6 bases from J, the junction kept 7 bases outside the gene matches. CDR3 length equals 14 residues. CDR1 is SGHDT and CDR2 is YYEEEE in the germline V gene. Repertoires were generated with immunoSEQ multiplex PCR, while TCRdb's copy carries only in-frame clones and drops some. Of about 40,000 clones listed, 89% are singletons. J is TRBJ2-1 and V is TRBV5-6, with 10 bases fitting TRBD1. The sequences come from CD4+ T cells from peripheral blood mononuclear cells, collected in the first trimester of pregnancy. This TCR came from a female donor with multiple sclerosis, enrolled in a pregnancy study. The CDR3 reads CASVDRGNLNEQFF. CDR3 in DNA: TGTGCCAGCGTGGACAGGGGGAACCTCAATGAGCAGTTCTTC.